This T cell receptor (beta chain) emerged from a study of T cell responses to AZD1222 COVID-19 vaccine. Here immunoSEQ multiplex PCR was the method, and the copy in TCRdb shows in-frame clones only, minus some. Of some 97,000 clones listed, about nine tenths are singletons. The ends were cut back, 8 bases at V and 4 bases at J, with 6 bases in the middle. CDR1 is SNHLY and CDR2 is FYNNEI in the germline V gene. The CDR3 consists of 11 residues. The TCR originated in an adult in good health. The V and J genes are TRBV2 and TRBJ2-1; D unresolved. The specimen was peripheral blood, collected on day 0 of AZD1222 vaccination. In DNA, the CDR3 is TGTGCCAGCGGGCTATACAATGAGCAGTTCTTC. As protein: CASGLYNEQFF.